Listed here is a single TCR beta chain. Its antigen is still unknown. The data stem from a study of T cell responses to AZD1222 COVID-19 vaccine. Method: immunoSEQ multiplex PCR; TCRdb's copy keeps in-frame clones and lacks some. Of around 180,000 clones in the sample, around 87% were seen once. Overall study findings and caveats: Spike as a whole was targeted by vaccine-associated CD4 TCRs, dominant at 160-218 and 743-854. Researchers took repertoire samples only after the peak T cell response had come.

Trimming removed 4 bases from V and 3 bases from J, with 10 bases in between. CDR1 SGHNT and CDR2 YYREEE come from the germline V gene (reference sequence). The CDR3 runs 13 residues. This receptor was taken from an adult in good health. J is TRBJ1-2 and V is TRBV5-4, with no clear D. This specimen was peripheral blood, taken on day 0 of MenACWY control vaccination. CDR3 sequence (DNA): TGTGCCAGCAGCCCGAGATTAGACTATGGCTACACCTTC. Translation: CASSPRLDYGYTF.